The entry below describes one T cell receptor (beta chain). The antigen is unknown. Using immunoSEQ multiplex PCR, the repertoire was profiled, and TCRdb retains in-frame clones only, with some absent. The sample lists about 100,000 clones; approximately 90% were seen once. The sample belongs to a study of T cell responses to AZD1222 COVID-19 vaccine. Looking at the study overall: Pooling covered second doses at about 4 or about 12 weeks.

Germline V gives CDR1 MNHEY, CDR2 SVGAGI. The CDR3 loop spans 14 amino acids. The V end lost 8 bases, the J end lost 1 base, and 15 bases lay between the germline ends. Broader study findings: Epitopes outside B.1.351 and B.1.1.7 mutated regions reportedly drew nearly half of spike TCRs.

The sample was peripheral blood, taken on day 0 of AZD1222 vaccination. The receptor was isolated from an adult in good health. This chain uses TRBV6-5 with TRBJ2-7, with D tentatively TRBD1 (6 bases). CDR3 bases: TGTGCCAGCCGGGGAGCGACAGGATCCTACGAGCAGTACTTC. Translating gives CASRGATGSYEQYF.